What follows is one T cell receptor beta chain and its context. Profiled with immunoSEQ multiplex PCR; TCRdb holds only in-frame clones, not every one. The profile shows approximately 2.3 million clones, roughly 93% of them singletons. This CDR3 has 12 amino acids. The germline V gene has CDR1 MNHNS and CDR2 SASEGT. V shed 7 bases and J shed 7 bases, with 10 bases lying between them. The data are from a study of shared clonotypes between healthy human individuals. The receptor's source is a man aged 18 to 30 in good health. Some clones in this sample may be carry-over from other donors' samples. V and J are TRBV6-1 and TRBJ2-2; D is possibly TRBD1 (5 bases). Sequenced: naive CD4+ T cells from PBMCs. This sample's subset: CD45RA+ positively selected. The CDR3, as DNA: TGTGCCAGCACCGAAAGGGGCGGGGAGCTGTTTTTT. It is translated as CASTERGGELFF.